The next 8 T cell receptor beta chains were all read from a single sample in a study of blood T cell repertoires in COVID-19. TCRdb's copy holds only in-frame clones and misses some; the assay was immunoSEQ multiplex PCR. The sample carries tens of thousands of clones, 84% recorded once. The specimen sequenced was peripheral blood. The receptors come from a man aged 45-65 years with COVID-19, enrolled during active disease.

This clone was recorded only once. This rearrangement joins TRBV4-1 to TRBJ2-1; the match to TRBD2 covers 11 bases. Germline V lookup: CDR1 MGHRA, CDR2 YSYEKL. With V trimmed by 0 bases and J by 3 bases, 4 bases remained unmatched. CDR3 length: 17 residues. The CDR3 region has the DNA TGCGCCAGCAGCCAAGACATTAGCGGGGGGGGCTACAATGAGCAGTTCTTC. It codes for CASSQDISGGGYNEQFF.

V gene TRBV19 combines with J gene TRBJ2-7; 7 nucleotides match TRBD1. V lost 8 bases and J lost 6; bases outside the gene matches: 4. The CDR3 covers 11 residues. Germline V CDR1 and CDR2: LNHDA, SQIVND (reference sequence). Here the CDR3 DNA reads TGTGCCAGTCGGACAGGCATCGAGCAGTACTTC. Translating gives CASRTGIEQYF.

This clone was observed a few times. The rearrangement uses TRBV6-4 and TRBJ2-2, with D maybe TRBD2 (5 bases). V lost 11 bases to trimming and J lost 5 bases, with 30 bases between them. Germline V gene lookup returns CDR1 MRHNA and CDR2 SNTAGT. The CDR3 sequence is 18 residues long. This CDR3 reads CAPHTPPKNGPGTGELFF. The CDR3 DNA follows: TGTGCCCCCCATACACCCCCTAAGAATGGCCCGGGGACCGGGGAGCTGTTTTTT.

In the case of this clone: Other DNA variants within this sample encode the same CDR3. The genes are TRBV7-3 and TRBJ2-1; tentatively, D is TRBD2 (6 bases). The germline V and J ends were trimmed by 2 bases and 0 bases, with 11 bases remaining between them. Germline-derived CDR1 and CDR2 are SGHTA and FQGTGA. The CDR3 runs 16 residues. The CDR3 sequence: CASSLRRGDSYNEQFF. The CDR3 DNA follows: TGTGCCAGCAGCTTACGGCGGGGCGACTCCTACAATGAGCAGTTCTTC.

The rearrangement links TRBV6-5 to TRBJ2-2; no clear D. The V and J ends lost 0 bases and 7 bases respectively, with 6 bases between them. Germline V gives CDR1 MNHEY, CDR2 SVGAGI. The CDR3 is 13 amino acids. DNA for the CDR3: TGTGCCAGCAGTTACTCAGACATCGGGGAGCTGTTTTTT. Protein sequence: CASSYSDIGELFF.

The chain couples TRBV18 to TRBJ1-3; 7 bases are shared with TRBD1. CDR1 is KGHSH and CDR2 is LQKENI in the germline V gene. The trim removed 4 bases at V and 2 bases at J, leaving 8 bases unmatched. The length of the CDR3 is 16 residues. Written as DNA, the CDR3 is TGTGCCAGCTCACAGGGACAGACTGATACTGGAAACACCATATATTTT. Protein product: CASSQGQTDTGNTIYF.

The CDR3 loop reads CAWTLGAEAFF. The DNA of the CDR3 is TGTGCCTGGACCCTAGGGGCTGAAGCTTTCTTT. The chain links TRBV30 to TRBJ1-1; D may be TRBD1 (5 bases). V was trimmed by 4 bases and J by 6 bases, leaving 9 bases between them. Germline V gene sequence: CDR1 GTSNPN, CDR2 SVGIG (reference sequence). The CDR3 extends over 11 amino acids.

The V call is TRBV30, the J call TRBJ1-6; tentative D call: TRBD1 (6 bases). CDR1 is GTSNPN and CDR2 is SVGIG in the germline V gene (reference sequence). The CDR3 is made up of 17 amino acids. Trimming cost V 4 bases and J 10 bases, with 26 bases left between them. The CDR3: CAWTHMRNRAFRSPLHF. Written as DNA, the CDR3 is TGTGCCTGGACCCATATGAGGAACAGGGCGTTTCGGTCACCCCTCCACTTT.